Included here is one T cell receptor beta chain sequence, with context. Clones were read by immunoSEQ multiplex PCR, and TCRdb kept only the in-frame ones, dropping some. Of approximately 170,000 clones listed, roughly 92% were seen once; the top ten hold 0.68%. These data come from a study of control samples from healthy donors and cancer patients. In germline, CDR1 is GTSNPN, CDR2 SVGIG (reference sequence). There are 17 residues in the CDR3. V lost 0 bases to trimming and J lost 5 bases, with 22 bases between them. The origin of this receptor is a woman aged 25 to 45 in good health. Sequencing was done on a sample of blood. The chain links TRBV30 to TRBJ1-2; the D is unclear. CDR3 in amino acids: CAWSVGGNPHVVYGYTF. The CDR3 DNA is TGTGCCTGGAGTGTCGGCGGAAACCCCCACGTCGTATATGGCTACACCTTC.